The rows below give T cell receptor beta chains drawn from one sample of a study of regulatory T cells in long-lasting Graves disease. TCRdb re-called the multiplex PCR reads with MiXCR, one entry per CDR3 protein. This sample has approximately 350,000 distinct CDR3 sequences, with roughly a sixth found just once. These data also formed part of another study, on T cells in Graves' hyperthyroidism and ophthalmopathy.

The sequenced sample was peripheral blood mononuclear cells (PBMCs), obtained at new diagnosis, from a patient treated with antithyroid drugs. These receptors all come from a man between 40 and 49 years old with Graves disease. CDR3s include the opening cysteine and the closing phenylalanine or tryptophan. Each record gives: CDR3 length, clone size, V gene, J gene, CDR3 protein. For some rows the clone size is stated as once, few or many, or as a class when expanded; others skip it.

15	many	TRBV11-2	TRBJ1-6	CASSLETGGYSPLHF
13	many	TRBV6-1	TRBJ1-2	CASRGLATYGYTF
10	many	TRBV7-2	TRBJ2-5	CASSLGTQYF
14	many	TRBV5-1	TRBJ2-5	CASSLPGHQETQYF
13	many	TRBV20-1	TRBJ2-2	CSASMHTTGELFF
13	many	TRBV14	TRBJ2-3	CASSQELTDTQYF
15	many	TRBV7-2	TRBJ2-7	CASSRVPNPTYEQYF
14	many	TRBV18	TRBJ1-1	CASSPDRGNTEAFF
15	NA	TRBV27	TRBJ1-1	CASSLHISGETEAFF
14	few	TRBV3-1	TRBJ1-1	CASRKGQPTTEAFF
15	many	TRBV28	TRBJ2-7	CASSLSGTGFYEQYF
20	NA	TRBV3-1	TRBJ1-6	CASSQDSGTGKPHWRSPLHF
16	many	TRBV2	TRBJ2-6	CASSEQGVSGANVLTF
10	NA	TRBV29-1	TRBJ2-7	CSVKDYEQYF
14	many	TRBV20-1	TRBJ2-5	CSARPPSRMETQYF
15	few	TRBV6-1	TRBJ2-2	CASSTQLAVTGELFF
15	many	TRBV18	TRBJ1-6	CASSPEQGGTSPLHF
15	many	TRBV30	TRBJ1-1	CAWSPLGTANTEAFF
11	few	TRBV12-3/TRBV12-4	TRBJ2-7	CASSYSSEQYF
16	NA	TRBV5-1	TRBJ2-3	CASGQIQGRHTDTQYF
12	many	TRBV6-1	TRBJ2-5	CASSRERETQYF
13	NA	TRBV2	TRBJ1-2	CASSSTGTLGYTF
15	NA	TRBV12-5	TRBJ2-1	CASGLNPGVYNEQFF
15	many	TRBV7-2	TRBJ2-1	CASSSYQIGGDEQFF
15	many	TRBV18	TRBJ2-7	CASSPGVGGSYEQYF
14	NA	TRBV10-3	TRBJ2-7	CAITKTSGAYEQYF
16	NA	TRBV7-8	TRBJ2-7	CASSRYRTAVPEEQYF
13	NA	TRBV7-3	TRBJ1-5	CASSEGANQPQHF
16	few	TRBV4-1	TRBJ2-3	CASREGPGQGSDTQYF
15	NA	TRBV2	TRBJ2-3	CASSEFGTSTDTQYF
14	NA	TRBV5-1	TRBJ2-3	CASRKTGGQDTQYF
14	many	TRBV2	TRBJ1-2	CASKGQGTNYGYTF
16	many	TRBV18	NA	CASSRNFGTGDNEQFF
16	NA	TRBV3-1	TRBJ2-4	CASSQGRGGGLDIQYF
16	NA	TRBV28	TRBJ1-1	CASSLDLARSNTEAFF
15	many	TRBV28	TRBJ2-4	CASIEGGLAKNIQYF
12	few	TRBV28	TRBJ1-2	CASRDSLYGYTF
11	many	TRBV2	TRBJ2-5	CASSEVETQYF
15	many	TRBV20-1	TRBJ1-1	CSALPGGRGYTEAFF
15	few	TRBV18	TRBJ2-5	CASSPGLGTPRTQYF
17	NA	TRBV27	TRBJ2-7	CASRRLTSGFSSYEQYF
18	NA	TRBV20-1	TRBJ2-2	CSARDLQLAGGNTGELFF
17	few	TRBV11-2	TRBJ1-4	CASSLVGGAGTNEKLFF
14	many	TRBV9	TRBJ2-5	CASSVASWEETQYF
13	NA	TRBV29-1	TRBJ1-3	CSATGAGGNTIYF
16	many	TRBV30	TRBJ1-2	CAWSSDFRSKAYGYTF
14	many	TRBV2	TRBJ2-3	CASSPGLPTDTQYF